Listed here are 12 T cell receptor beta chains from one sample, sequenced in a study of T cell responses to AZD1222 COVID-19 vaccine. The protocol was immunoSEQ multiplex PCR, while the TCRdb copy is restricted to in-frame clones and leaves out a portion. The sample records around 170,000 clones, more than 75% being singletons. This material consisted of peripheral blood, taken on day 0 of AZD1222 vaccination. All receptors derive from an adult in good health.

This rearrangement joins TRBV4-1 to TRBJ2-7; possible D gene TRBD2, 5 bases. Per the germline V gene, CDR1 is MGHRA and CDR2 is YSYEKL. The CDR3 length is 15 residues. V gave up 0 bases and J gave up 7 bases, with 16 bases separating them. In nucleotides, the CDR3 is TGCGCCAGCAGCCAAGAGGGCAGGCTCCCGGGGGAGCAGTACTTC. This codes for CASSQEGRLPGEQYF.

The V gene is TRBV4-3, the J gene TRBJ2-1, with 7 nucleotides matching TRBD2. The V and J ends lost 3 bases and 0 bases, in that order; junction bases with no gene match: 8. Germline V gene lookup returns CDR1 LGHNA and CDR2 YSLEER. The CDR3 covers 17 residues. CDR3 protein: CASSQDGGTSSYNEQFF. CDR3 nucleotides: TGCGCCAGCAGCCAGGACGGGGGGACGAGCTCCTACAATGAGCAGTTCTTC.

This clone appeared a few times. The chain is built from TRBV7-9 and TRBJ1-5; D unclear. CDR1 is SEHNR and CDR2 is FQNEAQ in the germline V gene (reference sequence). The CDR3 sequence is 14 residues long. V shed 6 bases and J shed 0 bases, with 9 bases lying between them. CDR3 region: CASSTDNSNQPQHF. The CDR3 DNA sequence: TGTGCCAGCAGTACTGACAATAGCAATCAGCCCCAGCATTTT.

The J gene is TRBJ1-6, the V gene TRBV4-1; D is possibly TRBD1 (6 bases). Germline V gives CDR1 MGHRA, CDR2 YSYEKL. V lost 1 base to trimming and J lost 8 bases, with 12 bases between them. This CDR3 has 15 residues. The DNA for the CDR3 is TGCGCCAGCAGCCAAGGAGGGACACCCCATTCACCCCTCCACTTT. This gives the protein CASSQGGTPHSPLHF.

The chain is built from TRBV11-2 and TRBJ2-5; 7 bases align to TRBD2. This CDR3 contains 19 residues. From germline, CDR1 is SGHAT and CDR2 FQNNGV. With 1 base clipped from V and 0 bases from J, the junction kept 14 bases outside the gene matches. The CDR3 here is CASSLGNQWEGVYQETQYF. In DNA form, the CDR3 reads TGTGCCAGCAGCTTAGGGAACCAATGGGAGGGAGTCTACCAAGAGACCCAGTACTTC. Filled out from reference TRBV11-2 and TRBJ2-5, the complete variable domain reads EAGVAQSPRYKIIEKRQSVAFWCNPISGHATLYWYQQILGQGPKLLIQFQNNGVVDDSQLPKDRFSAERLKGVDSTLKIQPAKLEDSAVYLCASSLGNQWEGVYQETQYFGPGTRLLVL.

This chain uses TRBV6-6 with TRBJ1-1, with D possibly TRBD1 on 5 matching bases. V was cut by 10 bases and J by 7 bases, with 16 bases left in between. The CDR3 is 12 residues long. Germline CDR1 reads MNHNY; CDR2 reads SVGAGI (reference sequence). The CDR3 region is CATTPPGGEAFF. Written as DNA, the CDR3 is TGTGCCACCACACCGCCGGGGGGTGAAGCTTTCTTT.

This chain joins TRBV18 and TRBJ1-2; no definite D call. Trimming stripped 6 bases from V and 4 bases from J, with 12 bases between. The CDR3 totals 13 residues. Per germline, CDR1 KGHSH and CDR2 LQKENI. CDR3 DNA: TGTGCCAGCTCCCCGGACTCCCCCTATGGCTACACCTTC. Protein product: CASSPDSPYGYTF.

This clone was seen a handful of times. Its ends do not fully match the called genes, so a read error is possible. The chain recombines TRBV18 with TRBJ2-1, with D unclear. The V gene's germline CDR1 is KGHSH and CDR2 LQKENI. The CDR3 extends over 13 amino acids. CDR3 nucleotide sequence: TGTGCCAGCTCACCTACCTCCTCCAATGAGCAGTTCTTC. Residues: CASSPTSSNEQFF.

The genes are TRBV28 and TRBJ1-6, with no clear D. This CDR3 contains 15 residues. From germline, CDR1 is MDHEN and CDR2 SYDVKM. Trimming removed 2 bases at V and 3 bases at J, with 8 bases between. The CDR3 bases are TGTGCCAGCAGTTTAGTCGCAGGCTATAATTCACCCCTCCACTTT. Translated, it gives CASSLVAGYNSPLHF.

The chain combines TRBV19 with TRBJ2-7; D might be TRBD1 (6 bases). The germline V and J ends were trimmed by 5 bases and 6 bases, with 20 bases remaining between them. The CDR3 contains 15 residues. Per the germline V gene, CDR1 is LNHDA and CDR2 is SQIVND (reference sequence). The CDR3 nucleotides read TGTGCCAGTAGTGGACAGTTCGGATGGATGCCCGAGCAGTACTTC. Translation: CASSGQFGWMPEQYF.

The chain carries TRBV12-3 or TRBV12-4 and TRBJ2-7; D possibly corresponds to TRBD1 (5 bases). The CDR3 has 13 amino acids. Trimming took off 6 bases at V and 2 bases at J, with 11 bases between the two ends. The CDR3 loop is CASSLRVTYEQYF. The CDR3 coding sequence is TGTGCCAGCAGCCTCAGGGTTACCTACGAGCAGTACTTC.

V gene TRBV7-6 combines with J gene TRBJ2-1; unclear D gene. Per germline, CDR1 SGHVS and CDR2 FNYEAQ. V dropped 5 bases and J dropped 7 bases, with 15 bases sitting between them. The CDR3 covers 14 residues. This chain's CDR3 is CASSHLNPENEQFF. The CDR3 DNA follows: TGTGCCAGCAGCCACCTAAATCCGGAGAATGAGCAGTTCTTC.